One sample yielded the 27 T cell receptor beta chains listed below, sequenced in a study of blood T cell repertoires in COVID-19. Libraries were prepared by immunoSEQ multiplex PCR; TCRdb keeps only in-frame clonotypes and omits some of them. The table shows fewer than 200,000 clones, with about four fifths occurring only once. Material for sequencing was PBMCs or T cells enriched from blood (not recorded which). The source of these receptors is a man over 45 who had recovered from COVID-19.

Here the CDR3 reads CASSWTITGELFF. CDR3 DNA: TGTGCCAGCAGTTGGACTATCACCGGGGAGCTGTTTTTT. The gene calls are TRBV6-5 and TRBJ2-2; D is possibly TRBD2 (6 bases). CDR1 and CDR2 (germline): MNHEY, SVGAGI. V gave up 4 bases and J gave up 4 bases, with 7 bases separating them. This CDR3 comprises 13 residues.

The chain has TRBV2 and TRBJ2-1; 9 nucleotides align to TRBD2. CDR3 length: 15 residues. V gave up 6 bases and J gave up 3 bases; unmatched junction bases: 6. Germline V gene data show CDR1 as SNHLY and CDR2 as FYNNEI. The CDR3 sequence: CASSGRAGGYNEQFF. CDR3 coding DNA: TGTGCCAGCAGCGGGAGAGCGGGGGGCTACAATGAGCAGTTCTTC.

Here the CDR3 DNA reads TGTGCCAGCAGTTTATGGGGGGGGCGAATCTCTGGCACTGAAGCTTTCTTT. It is translated as CASSLWGGRISGTEAFF. The V call is TRBV27, the J call TRBJ1-1; D is possibly TRBD1 (6 bases). The V end lost 1 base, the J end lost 4 bases, and 19 bases lay between the germline ends. Germline loops: CDR1 MNHEY, CDR2 SMNVEV (reference sequence). This CDR3 contains 17 residues.

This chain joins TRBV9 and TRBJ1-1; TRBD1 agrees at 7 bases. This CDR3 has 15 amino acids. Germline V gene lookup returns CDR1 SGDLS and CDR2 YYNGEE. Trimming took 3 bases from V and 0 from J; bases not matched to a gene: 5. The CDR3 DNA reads TGTGCCAGCAGCGCCCAGCAGGGGGTGAACACTGAAGCTTTCTTT. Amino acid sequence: CASSAQQGVNTEAFF.

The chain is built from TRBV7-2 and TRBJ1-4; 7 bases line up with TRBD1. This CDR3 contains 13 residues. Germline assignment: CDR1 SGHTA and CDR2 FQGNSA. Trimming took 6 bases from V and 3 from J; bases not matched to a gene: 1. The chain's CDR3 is CASRGQPNEKLFF. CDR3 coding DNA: TGTGCCAGCAGGGGACAGCCTAATGAAAAACTGTTTTTT.

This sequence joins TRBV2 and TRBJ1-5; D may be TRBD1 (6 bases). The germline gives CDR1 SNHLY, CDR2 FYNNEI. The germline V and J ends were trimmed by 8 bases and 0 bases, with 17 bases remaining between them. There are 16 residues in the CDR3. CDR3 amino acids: CASAKQGPDSNQPQHF. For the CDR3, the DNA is TGTGCCAGCGCCAAACAGGGACCGGATAGCAATCAGCCCCAGCATTTT. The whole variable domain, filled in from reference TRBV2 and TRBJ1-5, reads EPEVTQTPSHQVTQMGQEVILRCVPISNHLYFYWYRQILGQKVEFLVSFYNNEISEKSEIFDDQFSVERPDGSNFTLKIRSTKLEDSAMYFCASAKQGPDSNQPQHFGDGTRLSIL.

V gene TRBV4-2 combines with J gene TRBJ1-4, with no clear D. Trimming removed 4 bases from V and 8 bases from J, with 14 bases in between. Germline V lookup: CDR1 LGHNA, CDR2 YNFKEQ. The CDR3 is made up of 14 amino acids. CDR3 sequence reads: CASSPDSAGEKLFF. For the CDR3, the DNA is TGTGCCAGCAGCCCCGACTCTGCTGGGGAAAAACTGTTTTTT.

The CDR3 DNA is TGTGCCAGCAGTTTATCGGGTTCTGGGGCCAACGTCCTGACTTTC. It yields the protein CASSLSGSGANVLTF. The chain couples TRBV28 to TRBJ2-6; D uncertain. The germline V and J ends were trimmed by 1 base and 1 base, with 5 bases remaining between them. Per the germline V gene, CDR1 is MDHEN and CDR2 is SYDVKM. The CDR3 has 15 amino acids.

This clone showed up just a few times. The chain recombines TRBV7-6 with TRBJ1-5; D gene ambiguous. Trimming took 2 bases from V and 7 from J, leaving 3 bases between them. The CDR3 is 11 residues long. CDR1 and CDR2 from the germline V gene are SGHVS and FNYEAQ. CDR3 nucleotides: TGTGCCAGCAGCTTAAGCCAGCCCCAGCATTTT. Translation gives CASSLSQPQHF.

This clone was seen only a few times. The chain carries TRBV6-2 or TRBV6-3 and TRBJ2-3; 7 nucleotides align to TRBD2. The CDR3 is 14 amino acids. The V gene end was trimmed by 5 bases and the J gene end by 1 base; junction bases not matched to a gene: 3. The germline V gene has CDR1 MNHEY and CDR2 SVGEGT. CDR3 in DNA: TGTGCCAGCAGTCGAGGACTAGGCACAGATACGCAGTATTTT. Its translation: CASSRGLGTDTQYF.

The CDR3 DNA sequence: TGTGCCAGCTCGGCGGGACAGGGAAAGGTGGGCCAAGAGACCCAGTACTTC. This gives the protein CASSAGQGKVGQETQYF. This chain joins TRBV18 and TRBJ2-5, with 9 bases that match TRBD1. This CDR3 has 17 residues. Germline V gene lookup returns CDR1 KGHSH and CDR2 LQKENI. The ends lost 6 bases at V and 1 base at J; junction bases unmatched: 12. The variable domain in full, with the rest retrieved from reference TRBV18 and TRBJ2-5, is NAGVMQNPRHLVRRRGQEARLRCSPMKGHSHVYWYRQLPEEGLKFMVYLQKENIIDESGMPKERFSAEFPKEGPSILRIQQVVRGDSAAYFCASSAGQGKVGQETQYFGPGTRLLVL.

CDR3 coding DNA: TGTGCCAGCTCAGCGGACAGGGGGTCCTACGAGCAGTACTTC. This translates into CASSADRGSYEQYF. The genes are TRBV18 and TRBJ2-7; 10 nucleotides match TRBD1. V lost 5 bases and J lost 1; bases outside the gene matches: 2. Germline V gene lookup returns CDR1 KGHSH and CDR2 LQKENI. This CDR3 has 14 amino acids.

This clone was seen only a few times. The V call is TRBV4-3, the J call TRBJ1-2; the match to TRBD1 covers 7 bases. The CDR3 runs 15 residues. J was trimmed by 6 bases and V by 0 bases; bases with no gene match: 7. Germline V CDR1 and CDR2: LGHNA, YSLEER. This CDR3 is CASSQDYGTGDGYTF. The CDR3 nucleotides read TGCGCCAGCAGCCAAGATTATGGTACAGGGGATGGCTACACCTTC.

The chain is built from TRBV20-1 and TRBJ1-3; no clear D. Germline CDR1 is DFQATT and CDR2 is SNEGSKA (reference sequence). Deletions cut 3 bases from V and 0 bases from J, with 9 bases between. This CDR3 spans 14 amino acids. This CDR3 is CSASGDSSGNTIYF. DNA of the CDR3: TGCAGTGCTAGTGGCGATTCCTCTGGAAACACCATATATTTT.

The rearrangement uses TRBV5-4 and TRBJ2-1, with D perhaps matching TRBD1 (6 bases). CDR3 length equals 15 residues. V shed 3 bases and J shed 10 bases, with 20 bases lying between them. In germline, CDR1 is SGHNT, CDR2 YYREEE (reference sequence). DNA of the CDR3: TGTGCCAGCAGCTCCCCCCTCAGGGGATTTAGGGAGCAGTTCTTC. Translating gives CASSSPLRGFREQFF.

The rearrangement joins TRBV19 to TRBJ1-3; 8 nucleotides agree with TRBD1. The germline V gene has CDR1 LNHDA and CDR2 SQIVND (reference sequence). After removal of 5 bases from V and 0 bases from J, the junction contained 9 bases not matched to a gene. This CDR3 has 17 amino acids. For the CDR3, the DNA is TGTGCCAGTAGTGACTGGACAGGGAGCCCCTCTGGAAACACCATATATTTT. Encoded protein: CASSDWTGSPSGNTIYF.

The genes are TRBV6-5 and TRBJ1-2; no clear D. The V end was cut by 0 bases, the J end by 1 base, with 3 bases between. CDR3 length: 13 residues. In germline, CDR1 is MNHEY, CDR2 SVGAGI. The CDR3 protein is CASSYSSNYGYTF. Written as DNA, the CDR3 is TGTGCCAGCAGTTACTCGAGTAACTATGGCTACACCTTC.

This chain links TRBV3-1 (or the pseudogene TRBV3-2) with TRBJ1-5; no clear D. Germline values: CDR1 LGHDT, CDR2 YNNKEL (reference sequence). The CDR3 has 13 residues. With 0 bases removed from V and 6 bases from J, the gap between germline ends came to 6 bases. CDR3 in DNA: TGTGCCAGCAGCCAAGATATGAGTCAGCCCCAGCATTTT. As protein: CASSQDMSQPQHF.

This chain's CDR3 is CASSLAQGVWGRANTGELFF. The DNA for the CDR3 is TGTGCCAGCAGCCTTGCACAGGGTGTATGGGGAAGAGCGAACACCGGGGAGCTGTTTTTT. The rearrangement joins TRBV4-2 to TRBJ2-2, with a weak D call TRBD1 (6 bases). V was clipped by 4 bases and J by 0 bases, with 24 bases between them. This CDR3 has 20 amino acids. CDR1 and CDR2 from the germline V gene are LGHNA and YNFKEQ.

CDR3 protein: CAISEGGLGQPQHF. The CDR3 bases are TGTGCCATCAGTGAGGGGGGGTTGGGTCAGCCCCAGCATTTT. The chain is built from TRBV10-3 and TRBJ1-5; D is possibly TRBD1 (5 bases). This CDR3 spans 14 amino acids. Deletions cut 2 bases from V and 6 bases from J, with 11 bases between. Germline V lookup: CDR1 ENHRY, CDR2 SYGVKD.

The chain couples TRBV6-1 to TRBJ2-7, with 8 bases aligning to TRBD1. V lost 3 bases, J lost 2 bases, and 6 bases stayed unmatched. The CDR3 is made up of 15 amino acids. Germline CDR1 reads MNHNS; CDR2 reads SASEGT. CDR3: CASSDPGTGAYEQYF. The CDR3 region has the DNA TGTGCCAGCAGTGACCCCGGGACAGGTGCCTACGAGCAGTACTTC.

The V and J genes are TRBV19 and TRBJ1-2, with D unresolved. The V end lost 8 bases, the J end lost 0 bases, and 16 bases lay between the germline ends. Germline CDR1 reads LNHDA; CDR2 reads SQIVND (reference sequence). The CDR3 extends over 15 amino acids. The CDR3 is CASLSLTRSNYGYTF. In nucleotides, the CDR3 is TGTGCCAGTCTATCCCTGACACGATCTAACTATGGCTACACCTTC.

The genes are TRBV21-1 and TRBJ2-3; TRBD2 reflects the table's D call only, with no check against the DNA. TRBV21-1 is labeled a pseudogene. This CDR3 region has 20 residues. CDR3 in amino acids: CASIRLAGARGGASTDTQYF. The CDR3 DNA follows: TGTGCCAGCATTAGACTAGCGGGGGCGCGGGGCGGTGCCAGCACAGATACGCAGTATTTT.

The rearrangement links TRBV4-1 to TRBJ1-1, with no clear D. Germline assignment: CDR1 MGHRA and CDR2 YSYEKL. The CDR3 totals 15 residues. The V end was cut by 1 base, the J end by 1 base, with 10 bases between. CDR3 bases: TGCGCCAGCAGCCAAGGGGAGTGGGCGAACACTGAAGCTTTCTTT. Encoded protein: CASSQGEWANTEAFF.

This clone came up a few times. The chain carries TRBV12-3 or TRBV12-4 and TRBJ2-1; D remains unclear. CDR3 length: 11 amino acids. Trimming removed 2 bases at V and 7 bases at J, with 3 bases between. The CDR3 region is CASSLRNEQFF. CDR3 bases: TGTGCCAGCAGTTTACGGAATGAGCAGTTCTTC.

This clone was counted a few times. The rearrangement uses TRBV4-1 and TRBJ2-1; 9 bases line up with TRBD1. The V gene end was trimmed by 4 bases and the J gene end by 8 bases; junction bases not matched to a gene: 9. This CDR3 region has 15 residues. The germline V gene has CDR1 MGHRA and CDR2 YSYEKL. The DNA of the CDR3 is TGCGCCAGCAGCCGATACACAGGGGGCGCGGATGAGCAGTTCTTC. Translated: CASSRYTGGADEQFF.

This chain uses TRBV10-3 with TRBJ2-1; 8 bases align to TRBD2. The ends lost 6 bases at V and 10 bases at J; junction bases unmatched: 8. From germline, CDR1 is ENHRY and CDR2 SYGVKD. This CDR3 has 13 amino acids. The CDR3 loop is CAIRDSGAEEQFF. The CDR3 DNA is TGTGCCATCAGGGATAGCGGGGCAGAGGAGCAGTTCTTC.